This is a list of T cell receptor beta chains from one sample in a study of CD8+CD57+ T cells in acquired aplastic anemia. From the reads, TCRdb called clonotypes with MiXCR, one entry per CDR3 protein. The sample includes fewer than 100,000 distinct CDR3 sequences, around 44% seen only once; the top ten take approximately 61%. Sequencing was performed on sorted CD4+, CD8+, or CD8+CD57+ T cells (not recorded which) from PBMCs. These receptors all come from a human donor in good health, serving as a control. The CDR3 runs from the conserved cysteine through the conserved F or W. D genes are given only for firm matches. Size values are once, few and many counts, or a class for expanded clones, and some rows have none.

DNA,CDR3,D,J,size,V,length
TGTGCCACGACAGCGGATCCTAGCTCTGGGGCCAACGTCCTGACTTTC,CATTADPSSGANVLTF,-,TRBJ2-6,few,TRBV15,16
TGTGCCTGGAGTGTTGTAGGGGACACTGAAGCTTTCTTT,CAWSVVGDTEAFF,-,TRBJ1-1,-,TRBV30,13
TGTGCCAGCAGTTCTAGGACTAGCGGGTACAATGAGCAGTTCTTC,CASSSRTSGYNEQFF,TRBD2,TRBJ2-1,-,TRBV27,15
TGCGCCAGCAGTGAAGGACAGCGGGGCCAAGAGACCCAGTACTTC,CASSEGQRGQETQYF,-,TRBJ2-5,many,TRBV10-2,15
TGTGCCAGCAGTTCATCCGGGCAGCCGACCTACGAGCAGTACTTC,CASSSSGQPTYEQYF,-,TRBJ2-7,-,TRBV27,15
TGTGCTAGCAGCTCAGGGACTAGCGGGAGTCAAGAGACCCAGTACTTC,CASSSGTSGSQETQYF,TRBD2,TRBJ2-5,-,TRBV7-7,16
TGTGCCAGCAGCCAGTACGGGAACACTGAAGCTTTCTTT,CASSQYGNTEAFF,-,TRBJ1-1,many,TRBV14,13
TGTGCCAGCAGCGACTCTGGGGCCAACGTCCTGACTTTC,CASSDSGANVLTF,-,TRBJ2-6,many,TRBV7-8,13
TGCAGTGCTATGCGAGGACAGGGGGAAGAGACCCAGTACTTC,CSAMRGQGEETQYF,TRBD1,TRBJ2-5,many,TRBV20-1,14
TGTGCCACCCTAGCAGACCGGGGGGGCACTGAAGCTTTCTTT,CATLADRGGTEAFF,-,TRBJ1-1,many,TRBV15,14
TGCAGTGCTAGAGGTGCACAGGGATCTTCACCCTACGAGCAGTACTTC,CSARGAQGSSPYEQYF,-,TRBJ2-7,-,TRBV20-1,16
TGTGCCAGCAGCTTGACCGGGACAAGGAGAGCGCAAGATGTGACCCAGTACTTC,CASSLTGTRRAQDVTQYF,-,TRBJ2-5,-,TRBV11-2,18
TGTGCCAGCAGTGAATATCAGGGAACATCCTATAATTCACCCCTCCACTTT,CASSEYQGTSYNSPLHF,-,TRBJ1-6,-,TRBV25-1,17
TGTGCCAGCAGCAACCCTGCCCTAGCGGGAGGGGATACGCATGGTGCTGAAGCTTTCTTT,CASSNPALAGGDTHGAEAFF,-,TRBJ1-1,-,TRBV11-2,20
TGTGCCAGCAGCCGTGGCGGGGGTGGAGTGTATGAGCAGTTCTTC,CASSRGGGGVYEQFF,TRBD2,TRBJ2-1,many,TRBV7-8,15
TGTGCCAGCAGCCACCGGGACAGGAATGAAAAACTGTTTTTT,CASSHRDRNEKLFF,TRBD1,TRBJ1-4,-,TRBV9,14
TGTGCCACCAGTTCGGACAGTAACTATGGCTACACCTTC,CATSSDSNYGYTF,-,TRBJ1-2,few,TRBV24-1,13
TGTGCCAGCAGTTTCCAAGAAGGAGGGGGGAGCGATGGCTACACCTTC,CASSFQEGGGSDGYTF,-,TRBJ1-2,-,TRBV2,16
TGTGCCAGCAGCCCCCGCGGTAGCGGGAGTCTCCGAGATACGCAGTATTTT,CASSPRGSGSLRDTQYF,TRBD2,TRBJ2-3,few,TRBV25-1,17
TGTGCCAGCACGGTAACTTGGGGCACAGATACGCAGTATTTT,CASTVTWGTDTQYF,-,TRBJ2-3,-,TRBV2,14
TGTGCCCTCGAGCCGGAGGGCTCCTACGAGCAGTACTTC,CALEPEGSYEQYF,-,TRBJ2-7,many,TRBV30,13
TGTGCCACCAGGTCCAGATGGAACACTGAAGCTTTCTTT,CATRSRWNTEAFF,-,TRBJ1-1,many,TRBV24-1,13
TGTGCCACCAGCCGATCCGGGGATCTCAATTCACCCCTCCACTTT,CATSRSGDLNSPLHF,-,TRBJ1-6,-,TRBV15,15
TGTGCCAGCAGGGGAGATGGGGGGACTAATGAAAAACTGTTTTTT,CASRGDGGTNEKLFF,-,TRBJ1-4,-,TRBV6-1,15
TGTGCCAGTAGTATCGCGGCCAGGGGTTTGTATGGCTACACCTTC,CASSIAARGLYGYTF,-,TRBJ1-2,-,TRBV19,15
TGTGCCAGTAGGGACAGGGTGGGCTACAATGAGCAGTTCTTC,CASRDRVGYNEQFF,TRBD1,TRBJ2-1,-,TRBV19,14
TGTGCCAGCAGCCAAGATTATCGGGACAACAATGAGCAGTTCTTC,CASSQDYRDNNEQFF,-,TRBJ2-1,-,TRBV4-2,15
TGCAGCGTTGGTGGCGGGAGGTCGAGCTCCTACAATGAGCAGTTCTTC,CSVGGGRSSSYNEQFF,TRBD2,TRBJ2-1,-,TRBV29-1,16
TGTGCCAGCAGCCCCCGACTAGCTGAGATCAATGAGCAGTTCTTC,CASSPRLAEINEQFF,TRBD2,TRBJ2-1,-,TRBV9,15
TGCGCCAGCAGCCCAGGTTGGGGGGCAGAGACTGAAGCTTTCTTT,CASSPGWGAETEAFF,-,TRBJ1-1,many,TRBV4-3,15
TGTGCCACCAGCAGGCGGGGACAGGAGGTAGGGGGCTACACCTTC,CATSRRGQEVGGYTF,TRBD1,TRBJ1-2,many,TRBV15,15
TGTGCCAGCGGGACCAGCACAGATACGCAGTATTTT,CASGTSTDTQYF,-,TRBJ2-3,few,TRBV11-3,12
TGTGCCAGTAGTATTAGTCAGGTGGAAACCGGGGAGCTGTTTTTT,CASSISQVETGELFF,-,TRBJ2-2,many,TRBV19,15
TGTGCCAGCAGCGCGGCTGGAGATTTACTCAATGAGCAGTTCTTC,CASSAAGDLLNEQFF,-,TRBJ2-1,-,TRBV11-2,15
TGCAGCGTTGAATCGGAGGGGCTTGAGACCCAGTACTTC,CSVESEGLETQYF,-,TRBJ2-5,many,TRBV29-1,13
TGTGCCACCAGCCTGGAAGGGGGCGTACGGCCCCTCCACTTT,CATSLEGGVRPLHF,TRBD1,TRBJ1-6,many,TRBV15,14
TGTGCCACCAGTGATCCAGGGAAGGGGACTGAAGCTTTCTTT,CATSDPGKGTEAFF,-,TRBJ1-1,-,TRBV24-1,14
TGTGCCAGCTCCGCGATTGATGGTGAGACCCAGTACTTC,CASSAIDGETQYF,-,TRBJ2-5,few,TRBV18,13
TGTGCCAGTAGTATTTCCGGGACTCCGGGCGGAGAGACCCAGTACTTC,CASSISGTPGGETQYF,-,TRBJ2-5,-,TRBV19,16
TGTGCCAGCAGTTCAGACCCCTGGGGGATTGACACTGAAGCTTTCTTT,CASSSDPWGIDTEAFF,-,TRBJ1-1,-,TRBV25-1,16
TGTGCCAGTAGTAATGACAGAGGGAGCTCCTACGAGCAGTACTTC,CASSNDRGSSYEQYF,-,TRBJ2-7,many,TRBV19,15
TGTGCCATCAGCGCCCTCCGGGACAGGGGAAATTCACCCCTCCACTTT,CAISALRDRGNSPLHF,TRBD1,TRBJ1-6,-,TRBV10-3,16
TGCGCCAGCAGCCGGGGGGAGCGGGTCTCCTACAATGAGCAGTTCTTC,CASSRGERVSYNEQFF,TRBD2,TRBJ2-1,-,TRBV5-1,16
TGCGCCAGCACCACGGGACCGCGTTACGAGCAGTACTTC,CASTTGPRYEQYF,-,TRBJ2-7,-,TRBV10-2,13
TGTGCCACAGAGGACGGTCGGGACTACGAGCAGTACTTC,CATEDGRDYEQYF,-,TRBJ2-7,-,TRBV10-3,13
TGTGCCATCAGTGAACTCATAACTAACTATGGCTACACCTTC,CAISELITNYGYTF,-,TRBJ1-2,-,TRBV9,14
TGCAGCGTTCGAACAGGGACGTACGAGCAGTACTTC,CSVRTGTYEQYF,-,TRBJ2-7,few,TRBV29-1,12